This TCR beta chain was identified in a study of graft-versus-host responses after intestinal transplantation. Regarding this clone: Its antigen is as yet unknown.

Sequencing was performed with immunoSEQ multiplex PCR; in TCRdb, only in-frame clones are kept and a portion is missing. The table records around 97,000 clones, 90% to 95% of them present only once. The germline V gene has CDR1 PRHDT and CDR2 FYEKMQ (reference sequence). V dropped 6 bases and J dropped 2 bases, with 11 bases sitting between them. This CDR3 is built from 13 residues. Study-wide results and caveats: Peak GvH clone levels in circulation were associated with early post-transplant HvG declines. Patients who carried graft-donor T cell macrochimerism also had high graft-versus-host to host-versus-graft clonal ratios in their allografts.

The clonotype comes from a human donor who was the organ donor for an intestinal transplant. The sample in question was unstimulated CD4+ T cells sorted from spleen or lymph node cells, obtained before transplant. The chain employs TRBV13 and TRBJ2-7; a possible D gene is TRBD2 (5 bases). CDR3: CASSPPGTYEQYF. CDR3 nucleotide sequence: TGTGCCAGCAGTCCGCCGGGGACCTACGAGCAGTACTTC.